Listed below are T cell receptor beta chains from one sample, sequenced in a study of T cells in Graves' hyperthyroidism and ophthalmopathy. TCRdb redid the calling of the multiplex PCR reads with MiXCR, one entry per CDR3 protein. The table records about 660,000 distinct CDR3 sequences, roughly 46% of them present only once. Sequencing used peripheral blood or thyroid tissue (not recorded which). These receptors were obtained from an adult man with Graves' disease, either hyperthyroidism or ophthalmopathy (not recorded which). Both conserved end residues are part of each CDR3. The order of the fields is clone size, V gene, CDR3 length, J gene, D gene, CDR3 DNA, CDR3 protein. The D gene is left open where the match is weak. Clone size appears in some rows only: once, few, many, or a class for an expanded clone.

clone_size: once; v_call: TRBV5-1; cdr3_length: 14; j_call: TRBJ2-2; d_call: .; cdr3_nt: TGCGCCAGCCGCCCATGGCAGGGAATCGGGGAGCTGTTTTTT; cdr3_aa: CASRPWQGIGELFF
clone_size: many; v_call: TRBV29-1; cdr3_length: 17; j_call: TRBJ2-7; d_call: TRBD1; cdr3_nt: TGCAGCGTCGGCACCACACGGCGGACAGGCCGTTCGGTCGAGCAGTACTTC; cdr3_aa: CSVGTTRRTGRSVEQYF
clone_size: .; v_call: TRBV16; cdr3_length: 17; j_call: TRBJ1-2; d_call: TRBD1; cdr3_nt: TGTGCCAGCAGCCAATTCCCCCAGGGGGCGTTCGACTATGGCTACACCTTC; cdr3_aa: CASSQFPQGAFDYGYTF
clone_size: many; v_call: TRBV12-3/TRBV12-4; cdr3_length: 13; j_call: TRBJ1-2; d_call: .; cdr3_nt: TGTGCCAGCAGCTCGACCTTGACAGGTGGCTACACCTTC; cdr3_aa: CASSSTLTGGYTF
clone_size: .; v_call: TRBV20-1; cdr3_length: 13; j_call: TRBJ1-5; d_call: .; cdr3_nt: TGCAGTGCCAGGCAGGGGTACAATCAGCCCCAGCATTTT; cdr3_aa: CSARQGYNQPQHF
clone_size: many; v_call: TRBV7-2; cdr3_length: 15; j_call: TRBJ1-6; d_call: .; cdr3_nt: TGTGCCAGCAGCTTAGCCCCAAATACATATTCACCCCTCCACTTT; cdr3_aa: CASSLAPNTYSPLHF
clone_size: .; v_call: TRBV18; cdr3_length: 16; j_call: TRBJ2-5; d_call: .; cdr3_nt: TGTGCCAGCTCACCAGGAGGACAAGCCATTTGGGAGACCCAGTACTTC; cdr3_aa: CASSPGGQAIWETQYF
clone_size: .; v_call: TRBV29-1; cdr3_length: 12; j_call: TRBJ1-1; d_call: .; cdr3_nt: TGCAGCGTGGGCGGGGTCGAGACTGAAGCTTTCTTT; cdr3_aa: CSVGGVETEAFF
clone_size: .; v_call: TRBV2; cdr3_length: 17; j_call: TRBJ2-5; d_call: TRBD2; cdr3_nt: TGTGCCAGCAGACCTAGCGGGAGTCGGAGGGGGCAAGGGACCCAGTACTTC; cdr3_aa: CASRPSGSRRGQGTQYF
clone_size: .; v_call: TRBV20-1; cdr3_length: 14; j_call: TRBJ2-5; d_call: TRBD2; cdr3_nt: TGCAGTGCTACTCATAGCGGGAGCGGGGAGACCCAGTACTTC; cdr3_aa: CSATHSGSGETQYF
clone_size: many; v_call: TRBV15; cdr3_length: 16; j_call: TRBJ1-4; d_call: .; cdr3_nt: TGTGCCACCAGCAGGGTCCAGGGGCTAATGGGAGAAAAACTGTTTTTT; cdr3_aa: CATSRVQGLMGEKLFF
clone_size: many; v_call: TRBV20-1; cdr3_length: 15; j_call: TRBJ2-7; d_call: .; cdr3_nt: TGCAGTGCTAGAGGGGCAGGCAGGGCGACCTACGAGCAGTACTTC; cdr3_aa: CSARGAGRATYEQYF
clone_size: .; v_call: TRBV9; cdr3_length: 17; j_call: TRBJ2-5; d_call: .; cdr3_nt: TGTGCCAGCAGCGTAGCTACTACCAGGGGACTTCAAGAGACCCAGTACTTC; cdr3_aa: CASSVATTRGLQETQYF
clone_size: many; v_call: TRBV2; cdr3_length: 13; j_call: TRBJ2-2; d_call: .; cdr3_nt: TGTGCCAGCAGTGTCAGGAACACCGGGGAGCTGTTTTTT; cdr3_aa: CASSVRNTGELFF
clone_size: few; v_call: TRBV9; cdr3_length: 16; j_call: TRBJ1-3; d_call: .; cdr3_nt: TGTGCCAGCAGCGGAGGACTTGATTTAGGTGGAAACACCATATATTTT; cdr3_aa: CASSGGLDLGGNTIYF
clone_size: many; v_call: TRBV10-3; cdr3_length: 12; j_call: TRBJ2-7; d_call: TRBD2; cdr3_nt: TGTGCCAGCGGGAGTTTTCAATACGAGCAGTACTTC; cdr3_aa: CASGSFQYEQYF
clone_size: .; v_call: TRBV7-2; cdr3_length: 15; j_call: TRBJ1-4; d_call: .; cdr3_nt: TGTGCCAGCAGCCAGCCCGGGGGAATTGAGGAAAAACTGTTTTTT; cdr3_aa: CASSQPGGIEEKLFF
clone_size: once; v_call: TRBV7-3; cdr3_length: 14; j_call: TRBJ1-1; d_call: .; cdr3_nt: TGTGCCAGCAGTTTCCAACTGGGGAACACTGAAGCTTTCTTT; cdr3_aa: CASSFQLGNTEAFF
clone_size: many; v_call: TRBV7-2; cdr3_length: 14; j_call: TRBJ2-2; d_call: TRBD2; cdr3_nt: TGTGCCAGCAGCTGGGACTACACCACCGGGGAGCTGTTTTTT; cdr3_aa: CASSWDYTTGELFF
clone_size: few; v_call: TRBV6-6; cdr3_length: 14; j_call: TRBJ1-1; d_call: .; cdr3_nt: TGTGCCAGCAGTTCAAGACAAATGAACACTGAAGCTTTCTTT; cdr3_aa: CASSSRQMNTEAFF
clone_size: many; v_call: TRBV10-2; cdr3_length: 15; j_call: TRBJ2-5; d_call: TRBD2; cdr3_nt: TGCGCCAGCACGCCGGGACTACCGTACCAAGAGACCCAGTACTTC; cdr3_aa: CASTPGLPYQETQYF
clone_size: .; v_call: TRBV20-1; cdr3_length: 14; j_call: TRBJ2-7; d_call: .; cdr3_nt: TGCAGTGCTAGATTGGGGGCACGGGGTTACGAGCAGTACTTC; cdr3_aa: CSARLGARGYEQYF
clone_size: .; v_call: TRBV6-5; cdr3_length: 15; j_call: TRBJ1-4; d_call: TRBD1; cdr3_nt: TGTGCCAGCAGGCCTAGGGGCGGACAGGTGGTAAAACTGTTTTTT; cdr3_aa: CASRPRGGQVVKLFF
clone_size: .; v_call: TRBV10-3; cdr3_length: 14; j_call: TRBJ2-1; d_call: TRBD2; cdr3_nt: TGTGCCATCAGTCTACTAGCGGGTATCAATGAGCAGTTCTTC; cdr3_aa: CAISLLAGINEQFF
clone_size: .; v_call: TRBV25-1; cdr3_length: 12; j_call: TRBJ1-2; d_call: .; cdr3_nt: TGTGCCAGCGTTGGGGATGGCTATGGCTACACCTTC; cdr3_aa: CASVGDGYGYTF
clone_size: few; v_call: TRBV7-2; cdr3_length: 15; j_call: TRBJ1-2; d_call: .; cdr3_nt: TGTGCCAGCAGTTTGATAGGTGGGCGGAACATGGGCTACACCTTC; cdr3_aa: CASSLIGGRNMGYTF
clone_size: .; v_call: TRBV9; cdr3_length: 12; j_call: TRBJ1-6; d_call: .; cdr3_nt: TGTGCCAGCAGCGTAGGGGCAGGACGCCTCCACTTT; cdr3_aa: CASSVGAGRLHF
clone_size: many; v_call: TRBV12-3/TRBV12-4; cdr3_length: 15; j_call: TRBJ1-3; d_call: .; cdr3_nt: TGTGCCAGCAGTTCCCGTTTGAGCTCTGGAAACACCATATATTTT; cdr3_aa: CASSSRLSSGNTIYF
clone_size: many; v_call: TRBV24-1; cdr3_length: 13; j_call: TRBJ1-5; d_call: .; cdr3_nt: TGTGCCACCAGTGATTGGTCAGATCAGCCCCAGCATTTT; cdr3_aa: CATSDWSDQPQHF
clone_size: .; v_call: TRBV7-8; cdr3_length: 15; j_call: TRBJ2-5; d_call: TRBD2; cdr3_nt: TGTGCCAGCAGAAACATGGCGGGAGACCAAGAGACCCAGTACTTC; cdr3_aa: CASRNMAGDQETQYF
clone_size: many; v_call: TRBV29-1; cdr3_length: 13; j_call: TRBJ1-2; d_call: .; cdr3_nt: TGCAGCGTTGAAGATCTTCGGGGAGAGGGCTACACCTTC; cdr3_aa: CSVEDLRGEGYTF
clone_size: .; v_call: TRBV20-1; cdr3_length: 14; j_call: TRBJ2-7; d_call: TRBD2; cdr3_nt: TGCAGTGCTAGGACTAGCGGGGGAATCTACGAGCAGTACTTC; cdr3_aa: CSARTSGGIYEQYF
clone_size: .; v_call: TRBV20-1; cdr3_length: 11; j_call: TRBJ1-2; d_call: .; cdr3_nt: TGCAGTGCTAGCGCAGGTTATGGCTACACCTTC; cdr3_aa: CSASAGYGYTF
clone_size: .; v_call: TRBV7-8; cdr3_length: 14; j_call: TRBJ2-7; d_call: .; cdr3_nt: TGTCCCAGCAGCGTCGACAGGACCACCTACGAGCAGTACTTC; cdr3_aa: CPSSVDRTTYEQYF
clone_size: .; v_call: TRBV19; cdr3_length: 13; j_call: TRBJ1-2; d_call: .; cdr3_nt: TGTGCCAGTAGTATAGAAAGAAACTATGGCTACACCTTC; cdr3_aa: CASSIERNYGYTF
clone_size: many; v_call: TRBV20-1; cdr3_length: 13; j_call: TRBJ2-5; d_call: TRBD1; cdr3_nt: TGCAGTGCTAGAGAAGACAGGGGGGAGACCCAGTACTTC; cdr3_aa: CSAREDRGETQYF
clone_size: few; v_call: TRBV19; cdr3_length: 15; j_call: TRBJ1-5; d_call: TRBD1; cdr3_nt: TGTGCCAGTAGTGGGGAGGCAGGGGGCCTTCAGCCCCAGCATTTT; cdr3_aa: CASSGEAGGLQPQHF
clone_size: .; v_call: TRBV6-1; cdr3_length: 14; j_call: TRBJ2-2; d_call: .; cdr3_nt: TGTGCCAGCAGAGAAGCGGAAAACACCGGGGAGCTGTTTTTT; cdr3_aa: CASREAENTGELFF
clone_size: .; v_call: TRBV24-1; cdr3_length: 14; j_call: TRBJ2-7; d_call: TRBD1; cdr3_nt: TGTGCCACCAGTGACGTACAGGGGGCCTACGAGCAGTACTTC; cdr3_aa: CATSDVQGAYEQYF
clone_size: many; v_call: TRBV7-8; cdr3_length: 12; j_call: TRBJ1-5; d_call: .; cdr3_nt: TGTGCCAGCAGCTTTATGAATCAGCCCCAGCATTTT; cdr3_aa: CASSFMNQPQHF
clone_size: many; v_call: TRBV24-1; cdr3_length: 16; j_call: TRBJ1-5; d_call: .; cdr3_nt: TGTGCCACCAGTGATTCAGGTCGGGGACGCAATCAGCCCCAGCATTTT; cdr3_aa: CATSDSGRGRNQPQHF
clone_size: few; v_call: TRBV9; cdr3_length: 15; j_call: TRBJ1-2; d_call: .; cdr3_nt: TGTGCCAGCAGCGATCGGCTTACTGACCCTTATGGCTACACCTTC; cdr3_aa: CASSDRLTDPYGYTF
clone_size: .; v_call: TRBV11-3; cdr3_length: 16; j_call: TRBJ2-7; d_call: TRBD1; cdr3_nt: TGTGCCAGCAGCCAAACAACCGGGACAGGCCGCTACGAGCAGTACTTC; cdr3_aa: CASSQTTGTGRYEQYF
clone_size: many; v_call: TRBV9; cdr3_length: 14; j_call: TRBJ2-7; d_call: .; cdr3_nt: TGTGCCAGCAGCGTCGGGGGGCCCTCCTACGAGCAGTACTTC; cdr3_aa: CASSVGGPSYEQYF
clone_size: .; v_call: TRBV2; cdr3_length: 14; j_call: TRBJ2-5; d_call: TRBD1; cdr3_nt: TGTGCCAGCGACACACAGGGGCGGTGGGAGACCCAGTACTTC; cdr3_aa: CASDTQGRWETQYF
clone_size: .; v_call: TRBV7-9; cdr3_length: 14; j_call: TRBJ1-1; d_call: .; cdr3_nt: TGTGCCAGCAGCGTATCCAGGGACATCCAACGCCCGGTGTTT; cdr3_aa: CASSVSRDIQRPVF
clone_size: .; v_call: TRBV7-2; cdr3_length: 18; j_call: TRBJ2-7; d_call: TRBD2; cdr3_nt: TGTGCCAGCAGCTTGCGGGCTAGCGGGCGATACCTCCCCTACGAGCAGTACTTC; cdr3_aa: CASSLRASGRYLPYEQYF